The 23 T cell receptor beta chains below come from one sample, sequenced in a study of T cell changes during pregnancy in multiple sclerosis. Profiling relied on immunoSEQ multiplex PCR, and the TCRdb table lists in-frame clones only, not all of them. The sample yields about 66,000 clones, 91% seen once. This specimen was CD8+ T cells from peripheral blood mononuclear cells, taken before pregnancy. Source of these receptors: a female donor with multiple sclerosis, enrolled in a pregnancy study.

The CDR3 DNA is TGTGCCAGCAGCTTAGAGGGGGGGCCCCGTTACGAGCAGTACTTC. Translated, it gives CASSLEGGPRYEQYF. This rearrangement joins TRBV7-2 to TRBJ2-7; weak D call: TRBD2 (7 bases). Germline-derived CDR1 and CDR2 are SGHTA and FQGNSA. V was pared by 1 base and J by 4 bases, with 14 bases between. This CDR3 is 15 amino acids long.

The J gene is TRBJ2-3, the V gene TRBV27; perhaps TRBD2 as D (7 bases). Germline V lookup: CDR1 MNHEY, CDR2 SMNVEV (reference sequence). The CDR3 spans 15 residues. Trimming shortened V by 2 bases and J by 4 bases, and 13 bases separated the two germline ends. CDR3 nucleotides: TGTGCCAGCAGTTTAGCCAAGGGGGGGCCAGATACGCAGTATTTT. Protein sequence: CASSLAKGGPDTQYF.

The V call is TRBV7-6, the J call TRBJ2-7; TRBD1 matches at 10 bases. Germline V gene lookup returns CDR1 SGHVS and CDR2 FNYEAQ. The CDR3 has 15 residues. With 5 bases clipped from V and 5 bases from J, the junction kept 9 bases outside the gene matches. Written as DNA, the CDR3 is TGTGCCAGCAGCCTCGGAGGGACAGGGGTTGACGAGCAGTACTTC. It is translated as CASSLGGTGVDEQYF.

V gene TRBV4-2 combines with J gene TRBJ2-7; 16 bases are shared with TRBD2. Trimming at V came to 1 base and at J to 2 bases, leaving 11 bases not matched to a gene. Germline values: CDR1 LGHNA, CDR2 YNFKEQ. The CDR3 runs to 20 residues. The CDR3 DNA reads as TGTGCCAGCAGCCAAGGCTGGTTTTCCGGGACTAGCGGGGGGGCCTACGAGCAGTACTTC. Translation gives CASSQGWFSGTSGGAYEQYF.

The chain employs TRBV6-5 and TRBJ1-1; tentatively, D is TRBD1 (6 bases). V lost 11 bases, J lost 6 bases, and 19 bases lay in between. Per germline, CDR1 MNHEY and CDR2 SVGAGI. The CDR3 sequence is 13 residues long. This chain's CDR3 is CACSSGGRAEAFF. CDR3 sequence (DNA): TGTGCCTGCTCTTCGGGGGGGCGAGCTGAAGCTTTCTTT.

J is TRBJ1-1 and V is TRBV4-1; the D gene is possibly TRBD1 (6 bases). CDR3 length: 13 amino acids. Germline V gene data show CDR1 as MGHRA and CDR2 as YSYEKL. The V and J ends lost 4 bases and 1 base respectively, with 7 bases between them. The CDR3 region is CASSPGQNTEAFF. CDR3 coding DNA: TGCGCCAGCAGCCCGGGACAGAACACTGAAGCTTTCTTT.

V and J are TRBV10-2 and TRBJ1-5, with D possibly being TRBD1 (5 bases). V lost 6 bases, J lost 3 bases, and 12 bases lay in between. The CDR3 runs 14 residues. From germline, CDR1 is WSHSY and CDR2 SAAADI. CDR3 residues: CASSLGGTNQPQHF. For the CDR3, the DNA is TGCGCCAGCAGCCTTGGGGGGACCAATCAGCCCCAGCATTTT.

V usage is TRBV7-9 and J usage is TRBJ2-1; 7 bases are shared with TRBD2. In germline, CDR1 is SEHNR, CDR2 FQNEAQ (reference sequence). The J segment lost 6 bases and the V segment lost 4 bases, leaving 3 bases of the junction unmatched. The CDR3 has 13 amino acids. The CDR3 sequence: CASSSGLGNEQFF. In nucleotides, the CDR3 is TGTGCCAGCAGCTCAGGACTAGGCAATGAGCAGTTCTTC.

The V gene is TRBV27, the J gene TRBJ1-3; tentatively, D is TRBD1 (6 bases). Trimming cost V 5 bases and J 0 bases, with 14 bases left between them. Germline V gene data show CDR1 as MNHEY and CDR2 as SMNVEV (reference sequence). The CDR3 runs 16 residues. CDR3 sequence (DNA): TGTGCCAGCAGTCCAACCCCAGGGGCCTCTGGAAACACCATATATTTT. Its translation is CASSPTPGASGNTIYF.

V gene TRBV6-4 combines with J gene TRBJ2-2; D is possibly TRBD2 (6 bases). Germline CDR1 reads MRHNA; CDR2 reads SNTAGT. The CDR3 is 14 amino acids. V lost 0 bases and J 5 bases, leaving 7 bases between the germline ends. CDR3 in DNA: TGTGCCAGCAGTGACTCTAGCGGAACCGGGGAGCTGTTTTTT. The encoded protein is CASSDSSGTGELFF.

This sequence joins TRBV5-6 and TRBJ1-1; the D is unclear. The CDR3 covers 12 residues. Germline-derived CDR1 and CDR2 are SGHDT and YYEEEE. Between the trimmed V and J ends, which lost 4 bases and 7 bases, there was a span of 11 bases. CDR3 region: CASSMLRVEAFF. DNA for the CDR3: TGTGCCAGCAGCATGCTTCGGGTTGAAGCTTTCTTT.

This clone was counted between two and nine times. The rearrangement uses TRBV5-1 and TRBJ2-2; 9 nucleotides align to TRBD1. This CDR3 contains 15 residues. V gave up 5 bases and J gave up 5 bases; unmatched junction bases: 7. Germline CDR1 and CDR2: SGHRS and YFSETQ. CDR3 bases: TGCGCCAGCAGGGTCACAGGGGGCAAAACCGGGGAGCTGTTTTTT. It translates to CASRVTGGKTGELFF.

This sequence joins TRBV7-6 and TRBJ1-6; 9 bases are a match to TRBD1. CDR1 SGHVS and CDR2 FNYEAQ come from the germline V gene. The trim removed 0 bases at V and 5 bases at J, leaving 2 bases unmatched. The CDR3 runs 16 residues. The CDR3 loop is CASSLAGQGNNSPLHF. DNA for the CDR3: TGTGCCAGCAGCTTAGCTGGACAGGGGAATAATTCACCCCTCCACTTT.

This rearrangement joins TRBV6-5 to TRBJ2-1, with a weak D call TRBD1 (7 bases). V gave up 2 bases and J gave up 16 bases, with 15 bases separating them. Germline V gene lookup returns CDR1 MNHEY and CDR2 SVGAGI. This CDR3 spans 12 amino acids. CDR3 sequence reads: CASSYGAGQPFF. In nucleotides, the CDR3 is TGTGCCAGCAGTTACGGGGCGGGACAGCCATTCTTC.

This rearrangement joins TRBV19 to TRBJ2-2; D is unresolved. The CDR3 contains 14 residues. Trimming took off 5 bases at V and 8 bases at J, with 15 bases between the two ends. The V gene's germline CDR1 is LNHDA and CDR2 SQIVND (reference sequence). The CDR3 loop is CASSRVVTGGELFF. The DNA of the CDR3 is TGTGCCAGTAGTCGAGTAGTCACGGGTGGGGAGCTGTTTTTT. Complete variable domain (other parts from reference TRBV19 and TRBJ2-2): DGGITQSPKYLFRKEGQNVTLSCEQNLNHDAMYWYRQDPGQGLRLIYYSQIVNDFQKGDIAEGYSVSREKKESFPLTVTSAQKNPTAFYLCASSRVVTGGELFFGEGSRLTVL.

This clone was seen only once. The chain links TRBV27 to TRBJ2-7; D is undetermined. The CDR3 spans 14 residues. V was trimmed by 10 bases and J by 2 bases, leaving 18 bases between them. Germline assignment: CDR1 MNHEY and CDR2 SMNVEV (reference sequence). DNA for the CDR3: TGTGCCACCAAGATCCCCGGGTCCGCCTACGAGCAGTACTTC. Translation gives CATKIPGSAYEQYF.

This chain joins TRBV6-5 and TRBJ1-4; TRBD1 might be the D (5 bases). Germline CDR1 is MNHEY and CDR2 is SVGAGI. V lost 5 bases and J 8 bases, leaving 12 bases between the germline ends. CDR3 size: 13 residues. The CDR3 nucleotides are TGTGCCAGCAGTGCCCCGACAGAGGAAAAACTGTTTTTT. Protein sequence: CASSAPTEEKLFF.

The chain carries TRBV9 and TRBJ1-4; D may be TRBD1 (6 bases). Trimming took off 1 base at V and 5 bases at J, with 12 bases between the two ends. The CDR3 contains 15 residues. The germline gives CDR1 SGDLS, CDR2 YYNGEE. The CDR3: CASSVPGAINEKLFF. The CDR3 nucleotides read TGTGCCAGCAGCGTACCAGGGGCGATAAATGAAAAACTGTTTTTT.

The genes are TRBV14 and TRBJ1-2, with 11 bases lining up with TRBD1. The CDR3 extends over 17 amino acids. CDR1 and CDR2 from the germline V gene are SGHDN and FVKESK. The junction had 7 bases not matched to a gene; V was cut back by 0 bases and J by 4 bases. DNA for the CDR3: TGTGCCAGCAGCCAAGAAAGGAGGACAGGGGGCGTCTATGGCTACACCTTC. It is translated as CASSQERRTGGVYGYTF.

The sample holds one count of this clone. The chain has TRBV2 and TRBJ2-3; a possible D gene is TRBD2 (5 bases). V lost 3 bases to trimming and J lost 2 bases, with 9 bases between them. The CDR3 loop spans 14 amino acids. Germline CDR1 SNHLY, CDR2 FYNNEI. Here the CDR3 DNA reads TGTGCCAGCAGTGATCGGGGAACCACAGATACGCAGTATTTT. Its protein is CASSDRGTTDTQYF.

The CDR3 DNA sequence: TGTGCTAGTGGTTTTGGGCAGGGGGCTAGCTATGGCTACACCTTC. Residues: CASGFGQGASYGYTF. V and J are TRBV12-5 and TRBJ1-2, with TRBD1 matching over 8 bases. Germline CDR1 is LGHNT and CDR2 is FRNRAP. The CDR3 contains 15 residues. The V and J ends lost 3 bases and 4 bases, in that order; junction bases with no gene match: 7.

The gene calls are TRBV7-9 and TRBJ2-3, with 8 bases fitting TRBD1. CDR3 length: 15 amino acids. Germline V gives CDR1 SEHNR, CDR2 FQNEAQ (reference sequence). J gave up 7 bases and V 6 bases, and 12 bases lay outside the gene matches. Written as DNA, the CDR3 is TGTGCCAGCAGTCACAAACTGGACAGGGCTAATACGCAGTATTTT. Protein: CASSHKLDRANTQYF.

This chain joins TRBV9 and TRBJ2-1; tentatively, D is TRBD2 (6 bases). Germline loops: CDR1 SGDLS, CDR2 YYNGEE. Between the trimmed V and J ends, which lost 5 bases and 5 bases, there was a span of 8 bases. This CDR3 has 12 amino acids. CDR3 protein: CASSWTNNEQFF. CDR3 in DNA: TGTGCCAGCAGTTGGACTAACAATGAGCAGTTCTTC.